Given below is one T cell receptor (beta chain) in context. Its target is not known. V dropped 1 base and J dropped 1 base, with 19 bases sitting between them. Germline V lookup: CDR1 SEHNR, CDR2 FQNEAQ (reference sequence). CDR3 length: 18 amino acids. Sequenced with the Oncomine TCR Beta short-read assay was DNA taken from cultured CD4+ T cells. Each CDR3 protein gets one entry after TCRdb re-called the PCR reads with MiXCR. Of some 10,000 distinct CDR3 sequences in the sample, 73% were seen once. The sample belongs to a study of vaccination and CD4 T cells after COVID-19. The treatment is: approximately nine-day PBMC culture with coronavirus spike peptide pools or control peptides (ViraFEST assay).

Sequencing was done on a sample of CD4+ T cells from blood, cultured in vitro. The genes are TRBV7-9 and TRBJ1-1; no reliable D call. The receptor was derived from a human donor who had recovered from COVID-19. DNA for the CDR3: TGTGCCAGCAGCTTAGTACAGATCCTAGCAGAGTCGAACACTGAAGCTTTCTTT. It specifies CASSLVQILAESNTEAFF.